This T cell receptor beta chain was recorded in a study of cytotoxic CD8 clonotypes in ibrutinib-treated CLL. Sequenced by immunoSEQ multiplex PCR; TCRdb stores in-frame clones only, minus some. The table shows tens of thousands of clones, with 65% to 70% occurring only once. J gave up 7 bases and V 2 bases, and 6 bases lay outside the gene matches. The CDR3 has 16 amino acids. Germline CDR1 is SGHVS and CDR2 is FQNEAQ. This chain uses TRBV7-8 with TRBJ1-5; 12 bases fit TRBD1. This specimen was PBMCs, taken at disease progression, from a patient treated with ibrutinib. This sequence originates from a human donor with chronic lymphocytic leukemia. CDR3 coding DNA: TGTGCCAGCAGCTTAAAGGGACAGGGGGCCAGGCAGCCCCAGCATTTT. This encodes CASSLKGQGARQPQHF. Full variable domain (remainder filled in from reference TRBV7-8 and TRBJ1-5): GAGVSQSPRYKVAKRGQDVALRCDPISGHVSLFWYQQALGQGPEFLTYFQNEAQLDKSGLPSDRFFAERPEGSVSTLKIQRTQQEDSAVYLCASSLKGQGARQPQHFGDGTRLSIL.